The T cell receptor (beta chain) described here comes from a study of OX40 agonist ivuxolimab in advanced cancers. Study overall: Prior checkpoint blockade (anti-PD-1, anti-PD-L1 or anti-CTLA-4) was permitted; less than 45% had it.

The CDR3 has 16 amino acids. Germline V gene sequence: CDR1 LNHDA, CDR2 SQIVND (reference sequence). The J segment lost 2 bases and the V segment lost 4 bases, leaving 9 bases of the junction unmatched. On this clone itself: What it binds is not known.

Whole-study results and caveats: By week 6 at 0.1 to 3.0 mg/kg, blood CD4+ and CD8+ T cells had expanded clonally.

Method: immunoSEQ multiplex PCR; TCRdb's copy keeps in-frame clones and lacks some. The data show approximately 60,000 clones, with approximately 85% seen just once and around 1% held by the top ten. J is TRBJ1-2 and V is TRBV19; 8 nucleotides align to TRBD1. This clonotype was sampled from an adult with an advanced solid tumor such as melanoma, head and neck, liver or kidney cancer. The material sequenced was CD4+ or CD8+ T cells sorted from blood, taken in a trial of the OX40 agonist ivuxolimab. This CDR3 is CASSTRTGLWNYGYTF. The DNA of the CDR3 is TGTGCCAGTAGTACCCGGACAGGGTTATGGAACTATGGCTACACCTTC.